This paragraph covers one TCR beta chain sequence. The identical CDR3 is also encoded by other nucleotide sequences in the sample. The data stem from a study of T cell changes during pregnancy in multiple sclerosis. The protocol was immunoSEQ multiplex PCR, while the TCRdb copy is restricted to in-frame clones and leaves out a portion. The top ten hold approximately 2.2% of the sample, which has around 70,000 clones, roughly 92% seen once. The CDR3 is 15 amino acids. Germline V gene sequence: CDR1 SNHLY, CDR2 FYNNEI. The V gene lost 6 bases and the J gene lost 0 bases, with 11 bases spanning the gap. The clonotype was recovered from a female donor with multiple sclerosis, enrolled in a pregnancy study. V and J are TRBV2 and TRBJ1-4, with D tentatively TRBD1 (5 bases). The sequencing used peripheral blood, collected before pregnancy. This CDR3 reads CASRGYRSTNEKLFF. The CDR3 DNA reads TGTGCCAGCAGGGGTTACAGGTCAACTAATGAAAAACTGTTTTTT.